Listed below are T cell receptor beta chains from one sample, sequenced in a study of human T cells and chemical hapten exposure. TCRdb recomputed calls from the RACE reads with MiXCR, one row per CDR3 protein. The table shows about 140,000 distinct CDR3 sequences, with over 9.5% occurring only once. The source was whole blood, collected in connection with sensitization to the hapten diphenylcyclopropenone (DPC). The receptors were sampled from a woman between 45 and 60 years old with alopecia areata. Some clones in this sample may be carry-over from other donors' samples. Both conserved end residues are part of each CDR3. Each record gives: CDR3 length, J gene, clone size, V gene, D gene, CDR3 protein, CDR3 DNA. A D gene is named only where the DNA matches it firmly. Some rows have no size entry. The others give once, few or many, or a class for an expanded clone.

14	TRBJ2-3	few	TRBV2	-	CASTRASATDTQYF	TGTGCCAGCACCAGGGCTAGCGCGACAGATACGCAGTATTTT
14	TRBJ2-5	few	TRBV6-5	-	CASSASGRPETQYF	TGTGCCAGCAGTGCCTCAGGGAGGCCAGAGACCCAGTACTTC
15	TRBJ1-2	-	TRBV29-1	-	CSVGQPYPNNYGYTF	TGCAGCGTTGGGCAGCCATACCCAAATAACTATGGCTACACCTTC
16	TRBJ2-1	-	TRBV28	-	CASSSGTFGLYNEQFF	TGTGCCAGCAGTTCTGGGACCTTCGGACTTTACAATGAGCAGTTCTTC
17	TRBJ1-5	-	TRBV19	TRBD1	CASSTYTGTGGDQPQHF	TGTGCCAGTAGTACCTATACCGGGACAGGGGGCGATCAGCCCCAGCATTTT
13	TRBJ2-5	few	TRBV20-1	-	CSAREPRAETQYF	TGCAGTGCTAGAGAACCCAGGGCGGAGACCCAGTACTTC
11	TRBJ2-1	many	TRBV30	-	CAWSPGVREFF	TGTGCCTGGAGTCCCGGGGTCCGGGAGTTCTTC
19	TRBJ1-5	few	TRBV6-2/TRBV6-3	-	CASSPRRGAELALNQPQHF	TGTGCCAGCAGTCCCCGAAGAGGTGCGGAGCTGGCTCTCAATCAGCCCCAGCATTTT
13	TRBJ2-7	-	TRBV9	-	CASSVTDRYEQYF	TGTGCCAGCAGCGTAACAGACCGCTACGAGCAGTACTTC
14	TRBJ2-3	many	TRBV12-3/TRBV12-4	-	CAASRDSRVDTQYF	TGTGCCGCATCCCGGGACTCTCGGGTAGATACGCAGTATTTT
12	TRBJ2-2	few	TRBV29-1	-	CSVQTGAGELFF	TGCAGCGTGCAGACGGGGGCGGGGGAGCTGTTTTTT
15	TRBJ1-6	-	TRBV6-2/TRBV6-3	-	CASSARQALGEALHF	TGTGCCAGCAGTGCCCGACAGGCCCTGGGGGAGGCCCTCCACTTT
14	TRBJ2-7	-	TRBV6-6	TRBD2	CASSGLADSYEQYF	TGTGCCAGCAGCGGACTAGCCGATTCCTACGAGCAGTACTTC
14	TRBJ2-7	few	TRBV2	-	CASSVTGGGYEQYF	TGTGCCAGCAGTGTGACCGGAGGGGGCTACGAGCAGTACTTC
16	TRBJ1-2	few	TRBV18	TRBD1	CASSTRDRGRPNGYTF	TGTGCCAGCTCAACCCGGGACAGGGGGCGCCCCAACGGCTACACCTTC
14	TRBJ1-2	few	TRBV4-3	-	CASSQEGRGGGYTF	TGCGCCAGCAGCCAAGAAGGGAGGGGAGGCGGCTACACCTTC
13	TRBJ2-2	once	TRBV5-4	-	CASSFDPTGELFF	TGTGCCAGCAGCTTCGACCCTACCGGGGAGCTGTTTTTT
15	TRBJ2-2	many	TRBV15	-	CATSPRGGDTGELFF	TGTGCCACCAGTCCGAGAGGGGGGGACACCGGGGAGCTGTTTTTT
15	TRBJ2-7	-	TRBV29-1	TRBD2	CSAEGTSGRYAEQYF	TGCAGCGCGGAGGGGACTAGCGGGAGGTACGCCGAGCAGTACTTC
15	TRBJ1-6	many	TRBV7-2	-	CASSLPRTPNSPLHF	TGTGCCAGCAGCTTACCCCGGACGCCAAATTCACCCCTCCACTTT
15	TRBJ2-2	few	TRBV12-3/TRBV12-4	TRBD2	CASSLAGQNTGELFF	TGTGCCAGCAGCTTAGCGGGACAGAACACCGGGGAGCTGTTTTTT
15	TRBJ1-1	-	TRBV6-2/TRBV6-3	-	CASRTAGASGTEAFF	TGTGCCAGCAGGACCGCGGGGGCTAGCGGCACTGAAGCTTTCTTT
15	TRBJ1-4	few	TRBV5-5	-	CASSLAGGTHEKLFF	TGTGCCAGCAGCTTGGCGGGGGGCACTCATGAAAAACTGTTTTTT
16	TRBJ2-3	few	TRBV5-1	-	CASSLEGRTSTDTQYF	TGCGCCAGCAGCTTGGAGGGCAGGACGAGCACAGATACGCAGTATTTT
15	TRBJ2-1	-	TRBV18	-	CASSPLNSDQNEQFF	TGTGCCAGCTCACCACTTAATTCGGACCAGAATGAGCAGTTCTTC
16	TRBJ1-4	few	TRBV7-8	-	CASSPTRTATNEKLFF	TGTGCCAGCAGCCCCACCCGGACGGCAACTAATGAAAAACTGTTTTTT
15	TRBJ1-1	-	TRBV18	-	CASSPGSALNTEAFF	TGTGCCAGCTCACCGGGCTCCGCTCTGAACACTGAAGCTTTCTTT
15	TRBJ2-2	few	TRBV5-4	TRBD2	CASSFMIAGAGELFF	TGTGCCAGCAGCTTTATGATAGCGGGAGCCGGGGAGCTGTTTTTT
14	TRBJ1-5	few	TRBV16	TRBD1	CASSQPSGGQPQHF	TGTGCCAGCAGCCAACCGTCAGGGGGGCAGCCCCAGCATTTT
15	TRBJ2-3	many	TRBV4-2	-	CASSQVAGYTDTQYF	TGTGCCAGCAGCCAAGTCGCAGGGTACACAGATACGCAGTATTTT
14	TRBJ2-7	once	TRBV2	TRBD2	CASRVAGTAYEQYF	TGTGCCAGCAGGGTAGCGGGAACCGCCTACGAGCAGTACTTC
15	TRBJ1-5	-	TRBV12-3/TRBV12-4	TRBD1	CASSLWDRGGQPQHF	TGTGCCAGCAGTTTATGGGACAGGGGGGGGCAGCCCCAGCATTTT
13	TRBJ1-1	-	TRBV5-4	TRBD1	CASSFTGAPEAFF	TGTGCCAGCAGCTTTACAGGGGCTCCGGAAGCTTTCTTT
15	TRBJ2-3	few	TRBV18	-	CASSGNSARTDTQYF	TGTGCCAGCTCAGGGAATAGCGCCCGCACAGATACGCAGTATTTT
17	TRBJ2-2	-	TRBV20-1	TRBD2	CSARAASGRVHTGELFF	TGCAGTGCTAGGGCGGCTAGCGGGAGGGTACACACCGGGGAGCTGTTTTTT
14	TRBJ2-1	-	TRBV7-3	-	CASSLYGAASEQFF	TGTGCCAGCAGCTTATACGGGGCGGCCAGTGAGCAGTTCTTC
12	TRBJ2-3	few	TRBV7-2	-	CASSLEGYTQYF	TGTGCCAGCAGCTTAGAGGGGTATACGCAGTATTTT
15	TRBJ1-3	-	TRBV28	TRBD1	CASSTPGTGVNTIYF	TGTGCCAGCAGTACCCCCGGGACAGGGGTAAACACCATATATTTT
16	TRBJ2-7	-	TRBV5-1	TRBD2	CASSHRTSGRNYEQYF	TGCGCCAGCAGCCATCGGACTAGCGGGAGGAATTACGAGCAGTACTTC
13	TRBJ2-3	-	TRBV24-1	TRBD2	CATGGGVTDTQYF	TGTGCCACCGGCGGGGGTGTAACAGATACGCAGTATTTT
17	TRBJ2-3	-	TRBV7-8	TRBD1	CASSLAQGQGRTDTQYF	TGTGCCAGCAGCTTAGCCCAAGGACAGGGGCGCACAGATACGCAGTATTTT
14	TRBJ2-7	-	TRBV6-2/TRBV6-3	TRBD1	CASSSPGQGNEQYF	TGTGCCAGCAGTTCACCGGGACAGGGCAACGAGCAGTACTTC
13	TRBJ1-1	few	TRBV2	-	CASSPGTTYEAFF	TGTGCCAGCAGTCCTGGAACCACTTACGAGGCTTTCTTT